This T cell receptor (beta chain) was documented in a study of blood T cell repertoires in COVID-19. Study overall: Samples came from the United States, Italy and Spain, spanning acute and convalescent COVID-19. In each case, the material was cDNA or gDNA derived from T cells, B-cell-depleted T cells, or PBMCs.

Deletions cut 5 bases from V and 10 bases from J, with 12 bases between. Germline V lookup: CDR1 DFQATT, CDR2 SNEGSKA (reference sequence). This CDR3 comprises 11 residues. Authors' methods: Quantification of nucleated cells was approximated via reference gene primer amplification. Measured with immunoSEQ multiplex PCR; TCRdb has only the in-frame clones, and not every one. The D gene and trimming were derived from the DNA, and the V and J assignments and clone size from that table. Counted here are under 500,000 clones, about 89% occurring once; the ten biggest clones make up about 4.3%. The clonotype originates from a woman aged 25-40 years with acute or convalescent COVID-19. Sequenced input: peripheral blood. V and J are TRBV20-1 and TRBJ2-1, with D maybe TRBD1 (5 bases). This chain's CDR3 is CSAFSGREQFF. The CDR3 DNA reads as TGCAGTGCTTTCTCAGGGCGGGAGCAGTTCTTC.